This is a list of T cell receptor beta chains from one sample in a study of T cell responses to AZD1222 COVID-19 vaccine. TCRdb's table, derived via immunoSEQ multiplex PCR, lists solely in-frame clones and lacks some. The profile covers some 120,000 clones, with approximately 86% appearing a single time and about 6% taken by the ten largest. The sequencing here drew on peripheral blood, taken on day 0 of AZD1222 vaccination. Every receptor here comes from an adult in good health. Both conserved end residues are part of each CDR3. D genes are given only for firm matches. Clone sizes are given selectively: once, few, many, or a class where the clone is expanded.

cdr3_nt: TGTGCCAGCACCCCGGACAGCATAAACTATGGCTACACCTTC; cdr3_aa: CASTPDSINYGYTF; clone_size: NA; v_call: TRBV13; d_call: NA; j_call: TRBJ1-2
cdr3_nt: TGTGCCAGCTCACCGGTGGACGGGCAGAACCTTATGACCGGGGAGCTGTTTTTT; cdr3_aa: CASSPVDGQNLMTGELFF; clone_size: NA; v_call: TRBV18; d_call: NA; j_call: TRBJ2-2
cdr3_nt: TGTGCCAGCAGCTTGGAGAGAAACAATGAGCAGTTCTTC; cdr3_aa: CASSLERNNEQFF; clone_size: NA; v_call: TRBV11-2; d_call: NA; j_call: TRBJ2-1
cdr3_nt: TGTGCCAGTAGTATGGACAGATGGGGTGAAAAACTGTTTTTT; cdr3_aa: CASSMDRWGEKLFF; clone_size: NA; v_call: TRBV19; d_call: NA; j_call: TRBJ1-4
cdr3_nt: TGTGCCAGCAGCATGGATCGGTCTAATGAAAAACTGTTTTTT; cdr3_aa: CASSMDRSNEKLFF; clone_size: NA; v_call: TRBV6-6; d_call: NA; j_call: TRBJ1-4
cdr3_nt: TGTGCCAGCAGCGCCACACCGGGACAGGGTTTGGAAAACACCATATATTTT; cdr3_aa: CASSATPGQGLENTIYF; clone_size: once; v_call: TRBV13; d_call: TRBD1; j_call: TRBJ1-3
cdr3_nt: TGCGCCAGCAGCCCCGGGGACAGTAGGGAGACCCAGTACTTC; cdr3_aa: CASSPGDSRETQYF; clone_size: once; v_call: TRBV5-1; d_call: TRBD1; j_call: TRBJ2-5
cdr3_nt: TGTGCCAGCTCACCATCCCCTTGGGGACAGGTAATAGGGTCCTACGAGCAGTACTTC; cdr3_aa: CASSPSPWGQVIGSYEQYF; clone_size: NA; v_call: TRBV18; d_call: TRBD1; j_call: TRBJ2-7
cdr3_nt: TGTGCCAGCAGTCCAACTCAGGGGGCTGGGGAAAAACTGTTTTTT; cdr3_aa: CASSPTQGAGEKLFF; clone_size: NA; v_call: TRBV6-5; d_call: TRBD1; j_call: TRBJ1-4
cdr3_nt: TGTGCCAGCAGCTCCCCGGACAGGGCTAACTATGGCTACACCTTC; cdr3_aa: CASSSPDRANYGYTF; clone_size: NA; v_call: TRBV7-2; d_call: TRBD1; j_call: TRBJ1-2
cdr3_nt: TGTGCCAGTAGTATAAGGGGGACTAGCACAGATACGCAGTATTTT; cdr3_aa: CASSIRGTSTDTQYF; clone_size: NA; v_call: TRBV19; d_call: NA; j_call: TRBJ2-3
cdr3_nt: TGTGCCAGCAGTTACTCGAGCGGCGGCTTATCGACCTTC; cdr3_aa: CASSYSSGGLSTF; clone_size: NA; v_call: TRBV6-6; d_call: NA; j_call: TRBJ1-2
cdr3_nt: TGTGCCAGCAGGATATTCGGGGAGACCCAGTACTTC; cdr3_aa: CASRIFGETQYF; clone_size: NA; v_call: TRBV12-3/TRBV12-4; d_call: NA; j_call: TRBJ2-5
cdr3_nt: TGTGCCAGCAGCTCCCAAGTGACAGGTTCGACACCCCTCCACTTT; cdr3_aa: CASSSQVTGSTPLHF; clone_size: NA; v_call: TRBV11-2; d_call: NA; j_call: TRBJ1-6
cdr3_nt: TGCGCCAGCAGCGAGCGGGGGGCCCAAGAGACCCAGTACTTC; cdr3_aa: CASSERGAQETQYF; clone_size: NA; v_call: TRBV5-1; d_call: TRBD2; j_call: TRBJ2-5
cdr3_nt: TGTGCCAGCAGCTTCGCAGGCTCTAACTACGAGCAGTACTTC; cdr3_aa: CASSFAGSNYEQYF; clone_size: NA; v_call: TRBV11-3; d_call: NA; j_call: TRBJ2-7
cdr3_nt: TGTGCCAGCAGTTTATCGGGGTATAGGACAGGGGGCACAGATACGCAGTATTTT; cdr3_aa: CASSLSGYRTGGTDTQYF; clone_size: NA; v_call: TRBV27; d_call: TRBD1; j_call: TRBJ2-3
cdr3_nt: TGTGCCTGGAGAGGGTTAGCGGGGCCACAAGAGACCCAGTACTTC; cdr3_aa: CAWRGLAGPQETQYF; clone_size: NA; v_call: TRBV30; d_call: TRBD2; j_call: TRBJ2-5
cdr3_nt: TGTGCCAGCAGCTCCAGGGGGTGGAACAGGAACACTGAAGCTTTCTTT; cdr3_aa: CASSSRGWNRNTEAFF; clone_size: NA; v_call: TRBV5-6; d_call: TRBD1; j_call: TRBJ1-1
cdr3_nt: TGTGCCAGCAGTCATGGAGGCACCGCTAGTTATGGCTACACCTTC; cdr3_aa: CASSHGGTASYGYTF; clone_size: NA; v_call: TRBV25-1; d_call: NA; j_call: TRBJ1-2
cdr3_nt: TGTGCTAGTGGTTTGAGGGGTTATGGCTACACCTTC; cdr3_aa: CASGLRGYGYTF; clone_size: NA; v_call: TRBV12-5; d_call: NA; j_call: TRBJ1-2
cdr3_nt: TGTGCCAGCAGCTTAAGGACAGGGATATTGGGGGGACAGCCCCAGCATTTT; cdr3_aa: CASSLRTGILGGQPQHF; clone_size: NA; v_call: TRBV5-6; d_call: TRBD1; j_call: TRBJ1-5
cdr3_nt: TGTGCCAGCAGTTTAAGACAGGACACTGAAGCTTTCTTT; cdr3_aa: CASSLRQDTEAFF; clone_size: NA; v_call: TRBV12-3/TRBV12-4; d_call: NA; j_call: TRBJ1-1
cdr3_nt: TGTGCCAGCTCACCACTGGGACAAACCCCTACTTTTGGCTACACCTTC; cdr3_aa: CASSPLGQTPTFGYTF; clone_size: once; v_call: TRBV18; d_call: NA; j_call: TRBJ1-2
cdr3_nt: TGTGCCAGCAACCCTAGCGGGGGGGTCATATACGAGCAGTACTTC; cdr3_aa: CASNPSGGVIYEQYF; clone_size: few; v_call: TRBV7-2; d_call: TRBD2; j_call: TRBJ2-7
cdr3_nt: TGCAGTGCTAGTCCTGAGACAAACACCGGGGAGCTGTTTTTT; cdr3_aa: CSASPETNTGELFF; clone_size: NA; v_call: TRBV20-1; d_call: NA; j_call: TRBJ2-2
cdr3_nt: TGCGCCAGCAGCCAAGATCCCCGTCAGCGGCAGTTCTTC; cdr3_aa: CASSQDPRQRQFF; clone_size: NA; v_call: TRBV4-3; d_call: NA; j_call: TRBJ2-1
cdr3_nt: TGCGCCAGCAGCCAAGGGAGGGATACGCAGTATTTT; cdr3_aa: CASSQGRDTQYF; clone_size: NA; v_call: TRBV4-3; d_call: NA; j_call: TRBJ2-3
cdr3_nt: TGTGCCAGCAGGCCCGGGTCCAATCAGCCCCAGCATTTT; cdr3_aa: CASRPGSNQPQHF; clone_size: NA; v_call: TRBV2; d_call: NA; j_call: TRBJ1-5
cdr3_nt: TGTGCCAGCAGAACCGGGACTAGCGTAACCGGGGAGCTGTTTTTT; cdr3_aa: CASRTGTSVTGELFF; clone_size: NA; v_call: TRBV18; d_call: TRBD2; j_call: TRBJ2-2
cdr3_nt: TGTGCCAGCAGCCGACAGATAAACTATGGCTACACCTTC; cdr3_aa: CASSRQINYGYTF; clone_size: NA; v_call: TRBV7-8; d_call: NA; j_call: TRBJ1-2
cdr3_nt: TGTGCCAGCAGCGTTCAGGATAACACTGAAGCTTTCTTT; cdr3_aa: CASSVQDNTEAFF; clone_size: once; v_call: TRBV9; d_call: NA; j_call: TRBJ1-1
cdr3_nt: TGTGCCAGCAGTCCCCGTCGCGACAGAGTTTCCTACGAGCAGTACTTC; cdr3_aa: CASSPRRDRVSYEQYF; clone_size: NA; v_call: TRBV27; d_call: NA; j_call: TRBJ2-7
cdr3_nt: TGCAGTGCTAGTAACAGGGAGAACACTGAAGCTTTCTTT; cdr3_aa: CSASNRENTEAFF; clone_size: few; v_call: TRBV20-1; d_call: NA; j_call: TRBJ1-1
cdr3_nt: TGTGCCAGCAGTGCCAGGGGAAACACTGAAGCTTTCTTT; cdr3_aa: CASSARGNTEAFF; clone_size: NA; v_call: TRBV2; d_call: NA; j_call: TRBJ1-1
cdr3_nt: TGTGCCAGCAGCGTAGAGGGGCTACTGAATTCACCCCTCCACTTT; cdr3_aa: CASSVEGLLNSPLHF; clone_size: NA; v_call: TRBV11-2; d_call: NA; j_call: TRBJ1-6
cdr3_nt: TGCGCCAGCAGGCTTGACAGGGGGAACACTGAAGCTTTCTTT; cdr3_aa: CASRLDRGNTEAFF; clone_size: NA; v_call: TRBV5-1; d_call: TRBD1; j_call: TRBJ1-1
cdr3_nt: TGTGCCAGCAGCCCGACGGGGGGGAATCAGCCCCAGCATTTT; cdr3_aa: CASSPTGGNQPQHF; clone_size: NA; v_call: TRBV7-9; d_call: NA; j_call: TRBJ1-5
cdr3_nt: TGTGCCAGCAGTTACTCCGAGGAGGTCAAGCCTGAAGCTTTCTTT; cdr3_aa: CASSYSEEVKPEAFF; clone_size: NA; v_call: TRBV6-5; d_call: NA; j_call: TRBJ1-1
cdr3_nt: TGTGCCAGCAGCTCAACAGGGGGCTGGGGCACAGATACGCAGTATTTT; cdr3_aa: CASSSTGGWGTDTQYF; clone_size: NA; v_call: TRBV7-2; d_call: TRBD1; j_call: TRBJ2-3
cdr3_nt: TGTGCCAGCAGCCCCAGGGGGAGGACCCAGCATTTT; cdr3_aa: CASSPRGRTQHF; clone_size: NA; v_call: TRBV5-8; d_call: TRBD1; j_call: TRBJ1-5
cdr3_nt: TGTGCCAGCAGCAGGTCGGACGGTAGTCCCTACGAGCAGTACTTC; cdr3_aa: CASSRSDGSPYEQYF; clone_size: NA; v_call: TRBV7-8; d_call: NA; j_call: TRBJ2-7
cdr3_nt: TGTGCCAGCTCACCAGTGGCCCGGCCAAATAGCAATCAGCCCCAGCATTTT; cdr3_aa: CASSPVARPNSNQPQHF; clone_size: NA; v_call: TRBV18; d_call: NA; j_call: TRBJ1-5
cdr3_nt: TGTGCCACCAGTGATTTCGCGACCGGGACAGCCTACAATGAGCAGTTCTTC; cdr3_aa: CATSDFATGTAYNEQFF; clone_size: NA; v_call: TRBV24-1; d_call: TRBD1; j_call: TRBJ2-1
cdr3_nt: TGTGCCAGCAGCCCCCAGCCGATTAACTATGGCTACACCTTC; cdr3_aa: CASSPQPINYGYTF; clone_size: NA; v_call: TRBV3-1/TRBV3-2; d_call: NA; j_call: TRBJ1-2
cdr3_nt: TGCAGCGTTGCCCCCCAAGAGACCCAGTACTTC; cdr3_aa: CSVAPQETQYF; clone_size: once; v_call: TRBV29-1; d_call: NA; j_call: TRBJ2-5
cdr3_nt: TGTGCCAGCAGTTATTGGGACAGGAGCAATTCACCCCTCCACTTT; cdr3_aa: CASSYWDRSNSPLHF; clone_size: NA; v_call: TRBV6-5; d_call: TRBD1; j_call: TRBJ1-6
cdr3_nt: TGTGCCAGCAGCCATGCGACTGAAGCTTTCTTT; cdr3_aa: CASSHATEAFF; clone_size: NA; v_call: TRBV3-1/TRBV3-2; d_call: NA; j_call: TRBJ1-1
cdr3_nt: TGTGCCAGCAGTGAACCCTTTGGGGTGGGGGATGGCTACACCTTC; cdr3_aa: CASSEPFGVGDGYTF; clone_size: NA; v_call: TRBV2; d_call: NA; j_call: TRBJ1-2
cdr3_nt: TGTGCCAGCAGCACTGACAGGATAGGGGGGAATGAGCAGTTCTTC; cdr3_aa: CASSTDRIGGNEQFF; clone_size: NA; v_call: TRBV7-2; d_call: NA; j_call: TRBJ2-1
cdr3_nt: TGTGCCAGCTCACTGGACAGGGCGGATGGGGGCTACACCTTC; cdr3_aa: CASSLDRADGGYTF; clone_size: NA; v_call: TRBV18; d_call: TRBD1; j_call: TRBJ1-2
cdr3_nt: TGTGCCAGCAGCCAGACAGGGAGCGGGGAGCTGTTTTTT; cdr3_aa: CASSQTGSGELFF; clone_size: NA; v_call: TRBV12-3/TRBV12-4; d_call: TRBD1; j_call: TRBJ2-2
cdr3_nt: TGTGCCAGCAGTCACGACAGGATCGAAGCTTTCTTT; cdr3_aa: CASSHDRIEAFF; clone_size: NA; v_call: TRBV28; d_call: NA; j_call: TRBJ1-1